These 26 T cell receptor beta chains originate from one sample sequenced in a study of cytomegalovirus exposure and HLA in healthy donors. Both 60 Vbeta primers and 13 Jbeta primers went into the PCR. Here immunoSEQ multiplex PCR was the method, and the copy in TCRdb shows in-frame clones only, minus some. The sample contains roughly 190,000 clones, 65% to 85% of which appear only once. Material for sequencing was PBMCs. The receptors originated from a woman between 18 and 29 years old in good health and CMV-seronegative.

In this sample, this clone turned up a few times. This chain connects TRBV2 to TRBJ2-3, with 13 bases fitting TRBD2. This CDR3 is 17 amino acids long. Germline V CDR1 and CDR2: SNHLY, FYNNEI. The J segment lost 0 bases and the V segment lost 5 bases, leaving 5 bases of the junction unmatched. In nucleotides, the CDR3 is TGTGCCAGCAGTAGGACTAGCGGGGGACTTAGCACAGATACGCAGTATTTT. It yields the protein CASSRTSGGLSTDTQYF. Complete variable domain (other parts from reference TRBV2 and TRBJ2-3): EPEVTQTPSHQVTQMGQEVILRCVPISNHLYFYWYRQILGQKVEFLVSFYNNEISEKSEIFDDQFSVERPDGSNFTLKIRSTKLEDSAMYFCASSRTSGGLSTDTQYFGPGTRLTVL.

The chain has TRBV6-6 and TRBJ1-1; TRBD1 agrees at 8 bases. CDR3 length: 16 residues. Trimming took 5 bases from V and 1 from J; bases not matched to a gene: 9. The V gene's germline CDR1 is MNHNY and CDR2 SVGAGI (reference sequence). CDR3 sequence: CASSGTRGQGNTEAFF. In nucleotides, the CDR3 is TGTGCCAGCAGTGGTACCAGGGGGCAAGGGAACACTGAAGCTTTCTTT.

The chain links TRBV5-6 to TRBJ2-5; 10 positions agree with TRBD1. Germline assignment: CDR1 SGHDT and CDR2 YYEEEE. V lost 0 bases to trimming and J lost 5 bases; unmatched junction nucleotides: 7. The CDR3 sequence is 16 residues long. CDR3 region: CASSLVRQGALETQYF. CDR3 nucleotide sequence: TGTGCCAGCAGCTTGGTGCGACAGGGGGCATTGGAGACCCAGTACTTC. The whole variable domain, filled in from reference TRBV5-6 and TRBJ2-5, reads DAGVTQSPTHLIKTRGQQVTLRCSPKSGHDTVSWYQQALGQGPQFIFQYYEEEERQRGNFPDRFSGHQFPNYSSELNVNALLLGDSALYLCASSLVRQGALETQYFGPGTRLLVL.

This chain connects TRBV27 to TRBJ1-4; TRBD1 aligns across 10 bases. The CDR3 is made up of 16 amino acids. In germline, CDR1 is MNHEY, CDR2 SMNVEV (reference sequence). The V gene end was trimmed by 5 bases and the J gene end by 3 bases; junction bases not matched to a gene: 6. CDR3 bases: TGTGCCAGCAGTCCGACAGGGGGCCGAGCTAATGAAAAACTGTTTTTT. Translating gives CASSPTGGRANEKLFF.

This CDR3 is CASSPGQGNYGYTF. For the CDR3, the DNA is TGTGCCAGCAGTCCCGGACAGGGCAACTATGGCTACACCTTC. The V call is TRBV28, the J call TRBJ1-2; TRBD1 matches 8 bases. CDR1 is MDHEN and CDR2 is SYDVKM in the germline V gene. The CDR3 loop spans 14 amino acids. Unmatched junction bases numbered 4, after V lost 5 bases and J lost 2 bases.

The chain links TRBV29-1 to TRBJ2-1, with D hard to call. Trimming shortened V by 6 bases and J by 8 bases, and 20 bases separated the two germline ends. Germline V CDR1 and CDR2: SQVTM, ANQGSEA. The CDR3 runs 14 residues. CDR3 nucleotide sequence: TGCAGCGTCACCTTTACGCTCGCGAGGTATGAGCAGTTCTTC. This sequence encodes CSVTFTLARYEQFF.

This chain's CDR3 is CASSPFRAGSNQPQHF. CDR3 DNA: TGTGCCAGCAGCCCCTTTAGGGCGGGAAGCAATCAGCCCCAGCATTTT. The J gene is TRBJ1-5, the V gene TRBV7-2; D unresolved. This CDR3 is built from 16 residues. CDR1 and CDR2 from the germline V gene are SGHTA and FQGNSA. Trimming removed 5 bases at V and 1 base at J, with 15 bases between.

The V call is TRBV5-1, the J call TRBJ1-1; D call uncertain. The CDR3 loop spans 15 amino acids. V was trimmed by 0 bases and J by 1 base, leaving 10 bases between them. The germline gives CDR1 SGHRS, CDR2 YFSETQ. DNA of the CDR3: TGCGCCAGCAGCTTGGGAGGCAGATCGAACACTGAAGCTTTCTTT. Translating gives CASSLGGRSNTEAFF.

CDR3 DNA sequence: TGTGCCAGCAGCCGACCGGGGACTCCCCCGTTTCAGTACTTC. Translating it yields CASSRPGTPPFQYF. The chain joins TRBV6-5 to TRBJ2-5; TRBD2 might be the D (6 bases). There are 14 residues in the CDR3. Germline CDR1 and CDR2: MNHEY and SVGAGI. Trimming took off 6 bases at V and 11 bases at J, with 22 bases between the two ends.

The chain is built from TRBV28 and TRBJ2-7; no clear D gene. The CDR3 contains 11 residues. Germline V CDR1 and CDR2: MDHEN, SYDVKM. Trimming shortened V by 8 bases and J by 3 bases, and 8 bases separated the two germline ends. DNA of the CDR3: TGTGCCAGCGGTTCGGGCTACGAGCAGTACTTC. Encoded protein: CASGSGYEQYF.

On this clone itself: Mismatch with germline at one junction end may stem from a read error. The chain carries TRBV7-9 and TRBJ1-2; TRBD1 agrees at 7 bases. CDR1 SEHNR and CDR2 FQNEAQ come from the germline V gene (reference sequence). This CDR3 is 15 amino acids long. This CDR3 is CADEGRQGGSYGYTF. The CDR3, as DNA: TGCGCGGATGAAGGCAGACAGGGTGGATCCTATGGCTACACCTTC.

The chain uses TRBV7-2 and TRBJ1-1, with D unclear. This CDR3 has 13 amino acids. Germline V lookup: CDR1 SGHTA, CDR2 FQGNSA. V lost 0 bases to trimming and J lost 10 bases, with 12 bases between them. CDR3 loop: CASSLAEESGAFF. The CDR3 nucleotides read TGTGCCAGCAGCTTAGCGGAGGAGAGTGGAGCTTTCTTT.

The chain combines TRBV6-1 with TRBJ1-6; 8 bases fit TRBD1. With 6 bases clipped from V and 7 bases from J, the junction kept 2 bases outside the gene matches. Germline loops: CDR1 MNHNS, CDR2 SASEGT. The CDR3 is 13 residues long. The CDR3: CASSRDRNSPLHF. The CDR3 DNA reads TGTGCCAGCAGCCGGGACAGGAATTCACCCCTCCACTTT.

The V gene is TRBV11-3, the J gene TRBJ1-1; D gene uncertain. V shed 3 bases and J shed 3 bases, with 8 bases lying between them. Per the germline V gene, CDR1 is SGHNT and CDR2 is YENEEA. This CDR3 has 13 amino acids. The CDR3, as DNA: TGTGCCAGCAGCTTTAGCCGGGACACTGAAGCTTTCTTT. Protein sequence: CASSFSRDTEAFF.

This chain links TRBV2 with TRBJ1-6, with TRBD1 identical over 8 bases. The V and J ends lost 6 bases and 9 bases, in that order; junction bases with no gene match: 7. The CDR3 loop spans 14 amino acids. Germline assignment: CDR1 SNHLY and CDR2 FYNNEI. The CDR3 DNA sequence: TGTGCCAGCAGCGTAGGGGGACAGGCTTCACCCCTCCACTTT. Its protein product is CASSVGGQASPLHF.

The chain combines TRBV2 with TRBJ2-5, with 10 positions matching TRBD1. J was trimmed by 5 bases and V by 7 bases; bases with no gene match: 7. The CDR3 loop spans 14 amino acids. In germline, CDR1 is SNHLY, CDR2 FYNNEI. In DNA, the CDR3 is TGTGCCAGCATTTCGACAGGGGGCAGGGAGACCCAGTACTTC. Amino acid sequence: CASISTGGRETQYF.

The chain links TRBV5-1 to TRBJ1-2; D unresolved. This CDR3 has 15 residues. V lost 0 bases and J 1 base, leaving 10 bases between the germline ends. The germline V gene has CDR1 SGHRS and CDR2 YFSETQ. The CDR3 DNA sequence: TGCGCCAGCAGCTTGGAATCAGGAATTAACTATGGCTACACCTTC. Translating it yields CASSLESGINYGYTF.

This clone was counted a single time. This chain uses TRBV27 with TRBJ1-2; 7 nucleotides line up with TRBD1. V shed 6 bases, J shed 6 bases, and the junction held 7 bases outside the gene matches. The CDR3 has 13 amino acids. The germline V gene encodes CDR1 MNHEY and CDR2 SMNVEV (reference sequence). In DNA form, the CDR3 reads TGTGCCAGCAGAAAGACAGGGACCCATGGCTACACCTTC. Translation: CASRKTGTHGYTF.

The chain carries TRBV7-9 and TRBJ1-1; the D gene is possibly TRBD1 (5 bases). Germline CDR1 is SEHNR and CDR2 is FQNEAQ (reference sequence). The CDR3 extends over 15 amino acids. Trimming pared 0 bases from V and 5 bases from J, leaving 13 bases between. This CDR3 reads CASSLAAGGGTEAFF. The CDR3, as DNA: TGTGCCAGCAGCTTAGCGGCGGGGGGTGGTACTGAAGCTTTCTTT.

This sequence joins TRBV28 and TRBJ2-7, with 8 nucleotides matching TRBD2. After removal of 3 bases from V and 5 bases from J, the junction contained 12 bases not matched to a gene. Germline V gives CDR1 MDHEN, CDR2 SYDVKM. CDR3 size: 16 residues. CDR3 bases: TGTGCCAGCAGTTTTTTACCCGGGACTAGGTCCAACGAGCAGTACTTC. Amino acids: CASSFLPGTRSNEQYF.

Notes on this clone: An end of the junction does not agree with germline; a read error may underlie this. CDR3: CASSGDQQTQYF. The CDR3 DNA reads as TGTGCCAGCAGCGGAGACCAACAGACCCAGTACTTC. The chain recombines TRBV5-4 with TRBJ2-5; D gene unclear. This CDR3 has 12 residues. Germline V gene lookup returns CDR1 SGHNT and CDR2 YYREEE (reference sequence).

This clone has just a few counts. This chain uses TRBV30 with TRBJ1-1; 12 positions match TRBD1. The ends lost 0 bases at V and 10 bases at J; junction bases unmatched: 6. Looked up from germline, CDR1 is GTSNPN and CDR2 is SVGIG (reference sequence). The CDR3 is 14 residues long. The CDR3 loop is CAWSVGTGGGGAFF. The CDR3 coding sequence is TGTGCCTGGAGTGTAGGGACAGGGGGCGGTGGAGCTTTCTTT.

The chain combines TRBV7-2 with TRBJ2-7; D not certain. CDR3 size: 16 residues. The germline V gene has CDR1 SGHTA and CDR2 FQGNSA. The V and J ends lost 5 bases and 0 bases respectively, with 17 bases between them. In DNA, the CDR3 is TGTGCCAGCAGCCCCGTGGAGCGCTGGAGCTCCTACGAGCAGTACTTC. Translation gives CASSPVERWSSYEQYF. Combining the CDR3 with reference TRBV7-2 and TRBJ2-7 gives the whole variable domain GAGVSQSPSNKVTEKGKDVELRCDPISGHTALYWYRQSLGQGLEFLIYFQGNSAPDKSGLPSDRFSAERTGGSVSTLTIQRTQQEDSAVYLCASSPVERWSSYEQYFGPGTRLTVT.

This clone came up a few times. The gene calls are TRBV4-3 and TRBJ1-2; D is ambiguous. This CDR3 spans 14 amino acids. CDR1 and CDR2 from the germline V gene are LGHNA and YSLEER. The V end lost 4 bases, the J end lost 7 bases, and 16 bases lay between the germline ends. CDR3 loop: CASSPRNNVGGYTF. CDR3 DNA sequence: TGCGCCAGCAGCCCCAGGAACAATGTCGGTGGCTACACCTTC.

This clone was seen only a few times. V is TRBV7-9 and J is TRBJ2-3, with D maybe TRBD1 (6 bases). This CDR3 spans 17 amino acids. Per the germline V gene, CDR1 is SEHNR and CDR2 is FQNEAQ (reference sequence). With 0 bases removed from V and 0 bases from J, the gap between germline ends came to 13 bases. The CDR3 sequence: CASSLARTATSTDTQYF. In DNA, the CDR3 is TGTGCCAGCAGCTTAGCGCGGACAGCCACTAGCACAGATACGCAGTATTTT.

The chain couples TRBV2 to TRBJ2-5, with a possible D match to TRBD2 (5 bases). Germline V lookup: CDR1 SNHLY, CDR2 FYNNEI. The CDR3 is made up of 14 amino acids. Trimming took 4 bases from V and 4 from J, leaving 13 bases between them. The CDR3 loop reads CASSVSAGSETQYF. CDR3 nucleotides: TGTGCCAGCAGTGTCTCGGCGGGCTCAGAGACCCAGTACTTC.